The clone carrying this T cell receptor (beta chain) has only one observation. This sample was taken from a study of blood T cell repertoires in COVID-19. In the study overall: Samples representing acute and convalescent COVID-19 were sourced from the United States, Italy and Spain. The analysed material was cDNA or gDNA that came from T cells, B-cell-depleted T cells, or PBMCs.

The V end was cut by 0 bases, the J end by 7 bases, with 6 bases between. Germline lookup yields CDR1 GTSNPN and CDR2 SVGIG (reference sequence). The CDR3 has 11 amino acids. As originally analysed: Quantification of nucleated cells was approximated via reference gene primer amplification. Generated by immunoSEQ multiplex PCR, the TCRdb table keeps only in-frame clones and is missing some. The V and J calls and clone size are taken from that table; D and trimming were inferred from the DNA. The sample yields about 94,000 clones, 80% seen once. Sequenced material: peripheral blood. The V gene is TRBV30, the J gene TRBJ1-2; D is unclear. This sequence originates from a human donor in a cohort sampled during active COVID-19. CDR3 bases: TGTGCCTGGAGTGTACAGTCTGGCTACACCTTC. It codes for CAWSVQSGYTF.